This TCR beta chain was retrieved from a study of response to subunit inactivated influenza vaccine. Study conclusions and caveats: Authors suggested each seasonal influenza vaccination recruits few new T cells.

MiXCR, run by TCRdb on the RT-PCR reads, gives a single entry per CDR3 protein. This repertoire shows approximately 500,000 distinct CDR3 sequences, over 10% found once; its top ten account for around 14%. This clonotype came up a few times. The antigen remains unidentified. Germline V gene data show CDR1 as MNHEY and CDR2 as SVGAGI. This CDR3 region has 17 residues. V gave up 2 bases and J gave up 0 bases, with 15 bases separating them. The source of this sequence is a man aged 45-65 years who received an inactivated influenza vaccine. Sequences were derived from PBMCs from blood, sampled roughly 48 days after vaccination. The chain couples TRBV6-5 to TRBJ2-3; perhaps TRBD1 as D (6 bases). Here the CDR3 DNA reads TGTGCCAGCAGTTACGGGGCCTTGGGGGCTAGCACAGATACGCAGTATTTT. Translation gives CASSYGALGASTDTQYF.